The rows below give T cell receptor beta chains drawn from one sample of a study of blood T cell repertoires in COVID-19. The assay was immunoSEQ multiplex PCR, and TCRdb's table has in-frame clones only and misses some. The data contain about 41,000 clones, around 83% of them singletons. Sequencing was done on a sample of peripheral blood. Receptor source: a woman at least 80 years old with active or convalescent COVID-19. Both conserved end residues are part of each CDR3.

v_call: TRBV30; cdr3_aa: CAWSSRTNEKLFF
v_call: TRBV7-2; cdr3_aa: CASSLGGLITYNEQFF
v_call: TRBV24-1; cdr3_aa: CATSGGGQGDYGYTF
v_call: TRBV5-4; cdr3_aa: CASSFSGTDTQYF
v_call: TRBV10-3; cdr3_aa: CAISEALDLQETQYF
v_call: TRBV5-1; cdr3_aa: CASSLESPKNIQYF
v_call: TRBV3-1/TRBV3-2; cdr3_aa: CASSQDSLLGEKLFF
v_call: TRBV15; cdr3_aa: CATSRSSYNSPLHF
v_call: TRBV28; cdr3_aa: CASSPGTPNYGYTF
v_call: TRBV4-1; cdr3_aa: CASRGGKSAYGYTF
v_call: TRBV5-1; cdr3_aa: CASSFRGTGELFF
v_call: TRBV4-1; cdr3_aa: CASSPQGFDGNTIYF
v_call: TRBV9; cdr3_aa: CASSEGPTNTGELFF
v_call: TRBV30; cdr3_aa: CAWSLRDRDNQPQHF
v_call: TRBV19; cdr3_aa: CASSLGQGVHQPQHF
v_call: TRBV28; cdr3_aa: CASRTGTGNFQPQHF
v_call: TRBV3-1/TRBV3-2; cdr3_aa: CASSPSLDTEAFF
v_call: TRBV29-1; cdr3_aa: CSVMDSRETQYF
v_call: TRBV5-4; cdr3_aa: CASSLANVPGSSPLHF
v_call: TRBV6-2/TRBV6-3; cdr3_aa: CASSYVQNEQFF
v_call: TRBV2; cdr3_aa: CASRSRDTQPQHF
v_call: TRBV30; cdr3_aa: CAWSVQGNTEAFF
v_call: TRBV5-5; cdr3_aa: CASSLVPGQNTEAFF
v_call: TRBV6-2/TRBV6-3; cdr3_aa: CASRYPEGLAGGRPYNEQFF
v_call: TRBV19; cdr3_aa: CASSIDPPGTEAFF
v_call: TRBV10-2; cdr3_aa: CASSGGSGGVGETQYF
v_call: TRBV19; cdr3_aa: CASTSRQGASVNEQFF
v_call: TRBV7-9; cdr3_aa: CASSNGGGYGYTF
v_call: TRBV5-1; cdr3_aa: CASSGAPQGNYGYTF
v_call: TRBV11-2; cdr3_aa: CASSQHQGTEAFF
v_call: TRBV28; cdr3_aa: CASTSILLAGVGTDTQYF
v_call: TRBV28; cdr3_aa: CATRGAGEDWIEQFF
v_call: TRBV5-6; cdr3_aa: CASRARGDSYEQYF
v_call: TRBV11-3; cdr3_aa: CASSLVCDRGLAKNIQYF
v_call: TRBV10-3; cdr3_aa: CAITGTDNEQFF
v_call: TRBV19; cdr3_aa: CASSILGQGAFEQFF
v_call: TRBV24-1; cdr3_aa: CATSDLKQGALGTQYF
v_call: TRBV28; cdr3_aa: CASRGEYNSPLHF
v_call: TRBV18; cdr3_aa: CASGTGGADTQYF
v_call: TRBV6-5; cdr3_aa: CASSPDYVYGYTF